This TCR beta chain was captured in a study of blood T cell repertoires in COVID-19. Study details: The samples span acute and convalescent COVID-19 from the United States, Italy and Spain.

In the original analysis: Estimates of nucleated cell counts were drawn from the amplification of reference gene primers. Measured with immunoSEQ multiplex PCR; TCRdb has only the in-frame clones, and not every one. The V and J calls and clone size were taken over from that table, and D and trimming were inferred from the DNA. The sample gives about 440,000 clones, roughly 85% of which show up once; approximately 2% is in the top ten. Researchers sorted participants into cohorts using their self-reported clinical history. The CDR3 loop spans 14 amino acids. With 4 bases removed from V and 0 bases from J, the gap between germline ends came to 10 bases. Germline V gives CDR1 SGHRS, CDR2 YFSETQ.

The specimen sequenced was PBMCs or T cells enriched from blood (not recorded which). This TCR was sampled from a young woman with acute COVID-19. This rearrangement joins TRBV5-1 to TRBJ1-1; possible D gene TRBD1, 6 bases. CDR3 coding DNA: TGCGCCAGCAGCCTGAGGACAGTGAACACTGAAGCTTTCTTT. This translates into CASSLRTVNTEAFF.